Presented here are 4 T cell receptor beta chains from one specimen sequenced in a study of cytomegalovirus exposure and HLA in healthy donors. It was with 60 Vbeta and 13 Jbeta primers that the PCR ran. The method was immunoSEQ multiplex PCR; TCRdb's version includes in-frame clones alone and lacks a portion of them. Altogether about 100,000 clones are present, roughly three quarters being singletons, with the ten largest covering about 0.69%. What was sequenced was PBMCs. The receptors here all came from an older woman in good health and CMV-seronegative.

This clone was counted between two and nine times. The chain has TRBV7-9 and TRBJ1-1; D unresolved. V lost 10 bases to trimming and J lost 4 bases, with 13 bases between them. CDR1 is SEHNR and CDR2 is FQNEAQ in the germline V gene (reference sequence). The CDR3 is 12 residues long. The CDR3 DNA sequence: TGTGCCACCCGACTGGGTGGCACTGAAGCTTTCTTT. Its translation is CATRLGGTEAFF.

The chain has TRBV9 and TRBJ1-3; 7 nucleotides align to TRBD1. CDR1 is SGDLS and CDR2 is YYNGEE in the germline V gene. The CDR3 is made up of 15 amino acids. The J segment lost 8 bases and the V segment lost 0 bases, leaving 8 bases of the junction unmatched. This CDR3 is CASSVEGQRGDTIYF. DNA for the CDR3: TGTGCCAGCAGCGTAGAGGGACAGAGAGGGGACACCATATATTTT.

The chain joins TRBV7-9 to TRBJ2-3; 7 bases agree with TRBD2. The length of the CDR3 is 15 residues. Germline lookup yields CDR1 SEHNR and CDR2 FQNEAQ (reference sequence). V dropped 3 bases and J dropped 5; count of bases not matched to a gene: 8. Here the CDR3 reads CASSLGGGIGDTQYF. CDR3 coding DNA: TGTGCCAGCAGCTTGGGGGGAGGGATCGGAGATACGCAGTATTTT.

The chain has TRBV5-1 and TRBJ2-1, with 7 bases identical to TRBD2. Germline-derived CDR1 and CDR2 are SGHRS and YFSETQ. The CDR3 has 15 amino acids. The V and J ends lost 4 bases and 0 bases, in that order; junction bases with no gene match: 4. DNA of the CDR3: TGCGCCAGCAGCGATAGCGGGCCCTCCTACAATGAGCAGTTCTTC. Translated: CASSDSGPSYNEQFF.